The 26 T cell receptor beta chains listed next were all sequenced from one sample in a study of shared clonotypes between healthy human individuals. The data were produced by immunoSEQ multiplex PCR, yet TCRdb's version contains in-frame clones alone and is incomplete. This sample has some 1 million clones, with about 76% found just once. The sample taken for sequencing was memory CD4+ T cells sorted from blood. Subset described: CD45RA-negative fraction. All receptors derive from a man aged 18 to 29 in good health.

CDR3 protein: CASSPLGDTQYF. The CDR3, as DNA: TGTGCCAGCAGCCCCCTGGGGGATACGCAGTATTTT. The rearrangement uses TRBV9 and TRBJ2-3; D remains ambiguous. Trimming cost V 4 bases and J 6 bases, with 9 bases left between them. The V gene's germline CDR1 is SGDLS and CDR2 YYNGEE. The CDR3 sequence is 12 residues long.

This clone was picked up many times. The V call is TRBV6-4, the J call TRBJ2-1; D unresolved. V lost 3 bases, J lost 6 bases, and 12 bases lay in between. The CDR3 runs to 14 residues. Germline values: CDR1 MRHNA, CDR2 SNTAGT. The CDR3 loop reads CASSEDIRSNEQFF. The CDR3 DNA reads as TGTGCCAGCAGTGAAGATATCCGAAGCAATGAGCAGTTCTTC.

In this sample, this clone turned up a few times. The chain employs TRBV6-1 and TRBJ1-2, with 8 bases that match TRBD1. CDR3 length equals 14 residues. The V gene end was trimmed by 2 bases and the J gene end by 13 bases; junction bases not matched to a gene: 12. The germline V gene encodes CDR1 MNHNS and CDR2 SASEGT. This CDR3 is CASSENGDRYPLTF. CDR3 DNA: TGTGCCAGCAGTGAAAACGGGGACAGGTACCCTCTCACCTTC.

On this clone itself: One junction end disagrees with the germline gene, perhaps due to a read error. The chain has TRBV9 and TRBJ2-1; 7 bases align to TRBD2. The V gene's germline CDR1 is SGDLS and CDR2 YYNGEE. The CDR3 has 15 residues. For the CDR3, the DNA is TGTGCCACCAGCGCGGGAGATAGGTCCTACAATGAGCAGTTCTTC. Translating it yields CATSAGDRSYNEQFF.

The CDR3 loop is CASSEALGGAYGYTF. CDR3 sequence (DNA): TGTGCCAGCAGTGAAGCGCTTGGGGGCGCCTATGGCTACACCTTC. This rearrangement joins TRBV6-1 to TRBJ1-2; tentative D call: TRBD1 (6 bases). The CDR3 consists of 15 residues. Germline-derived CDR1 and CDR2 are MNHNS and SASEGT. V was cut by 0 bases and J by 4 bases, with 12 bases left in between.

This clone was counted a single time. The V and J genes are TRBV30 and TRBJ1-2; D call uncertain. V lost 1 base, J lost 2 bases, and 8 bases lay in between. Looked up from germline, CDR1 is GTSNPN and CDR2 is SVGIG (reference sequence). There are 13 residues in the CDR3. The CDR3 here is CAWSGTFNYGYTF. As DNA, the CDR3 is TGTGCCTGGAGTGGGACGTTCAACTATGGCTACACCTTC.

This clone is a singleton in its sample. The gene calls are TRBV7-8 and TRBJ2-1; TRBD2 matches 10 bases. This CDR3 has 15 residues. V lost 4 bases and J lost 3; bases outside the gene matches: 3. Germline V gene lookup returns CDR1 SGHVS and CDR2 FQNEAQ. The CDR3 spells CASSSLAGDYNEQFF. CDR3 bases: TGTGCCAGCAGCTCGCTAGCGGGGGACTACAATGAGCAGTTCTTC.

The chain has TRBV7-9 and TRBJ2-1; D tentatively fits TRBD1 or TRBD2 (5 bases each). Trimming stripped 2 bases from V and 6 bases from J, with 17 bases between. Germline assignment: CDR1 SEHNR and CDR2 FQNEAQ (reference sequence). The CDR3 consists of 16 residues. CDR3 protein: CASSLNQGADSNEQFF. The CDR3 DNA is TGTGCCAGCAGCTTAAACCAGGGAGCAGATTCCAATGAGCAGTTCTTC.

The chain joins TRBV4-1 to TRBJ2-1, with 9 bases identical to TRBD2. J gave up 4 bases and V 0 bases, and 10 bases lay outside the gene matches. The CDR3 totals 18 residues. Germline assignment: CDR1 MGHRA and CDR2 YSYEKL. The CDR3 bases are TGCGCCAGCAGCCAAGATCTACTAGCGGGCGCCTTTTACAATGAGCAGTTCTTC. It yields the protein CASSQDLLAGAFYNEQFF.

The V call is TRBV18, the J call TRBJ1-5; D call uncertain. Germline V gives CDR1 KGHSH, CDR2 LQKENI. This CDR3 is built from 15 residues. Trimming pared 0 bases from V and 0 bases from J, leaving 6 bases between. The CDR3: CASSPPAVSNQPQHF. CDR3 in DNA: TGTGCCAGCTCACCACCTGCGGTTAGCAATCAGCCCCAGCATTTT.

V gene TRBV7-8 combines with J gene TRBJ1-1; D remains ambiguous. CDR1 and CDR2 (germline): SGHVS, FQNEAQ. V dropped 5 bases and J dropped 2 bases, with 9 bases sitting between them. This CDR3 contains 13 residues. The CDR3 spells CASSLTINTEAFF. In DNA form, the CDR3 reads TGTGCCAGCAGCCTCACTATCAACACTGAAGCTTTCTTT.

In the case of this clone: In the same sample, other DNA sequences code for this CDR3. The J gene is TRBJ1-2, the V gene TRBV5-1; TRBD1 aligns across 7 bases. The CDR3 consists of 14 residues. CDR1 is SGHRS, CDR2 YFSETQ, per germline. V was pared by 0 bases and J by 6 bases, with 5 bases of the junction left unmatched. The CDR3 DNA reads as TGCGCCAGCAGCTTGGTAGGGGGCCAAAATGGCTACACCTTC. It encodes CASSLVGGQNGYTF.

The chain couples TRBV19 to TRBJ1-3; no clear D gene. Germline loops: CDR1 LNHDA, CDR2 SQIVND (reference sequence). Trimming cost V 9 bases and J 3 bases, with 15 bases left between them. There are 14 residues in the CDR3. In nucleotides, the CDR3 is TGTGCCAGGGACTCACCCCAAGATGGAAACACCATATATTTT. It specifies CARDSPQDGNTIYF. The full variable domain, its missing parts supplied by reference TRBV19 and TRBJ1-3, is DGGITQSPKYLFRKEGQNVTLSCEQNLNHDAMYWYRQDPGQGLRLIYYSQIVNDFQKGDIAEGYSVSREKKESFPLTVTSAQKNPTAFYLCARDSPQDGNTIYFGEGSWLTVV.

The chain carries TRBV28 and TRBJ1-2; D is uncertain. This CDR3 spans 13 amino acids. V was cut by 6 bases and J by 0 bases, with 8 bases left in between. The germline gives CDR1 MDHEN, CDR2 SYDVKM. The CDR3 DNA reads TGTGCCAGCAGCCAACTCCCTAACTATGGCTACACCTTC. This codes for CASSQLPNYGYTF.

CDR3 amino acids: CASERGNNEKLFF. The DNA of the CDR3 is TGTGCCAGCGAGAGGGGGAATAATGAAAAACTGTTTTTT. V and J are TRBV6-1 and TRBJ1-4; D might be TRBD1 (6 bases). Germline CDR1 and CDR2: MNHNS and SASEGT. The CDR3 is 13 amino acids. Trimming took 8 bases from V and 4 from J, leaving 11 bases between them.

The chain uses TRBV14 and TRBJ1-6; D remains unclear. The V and J ends lost 4 bases and 10 bases respectively, with 8 bases between them. Per germline, CDR1 SGHDN and CDR2 FVKESK. The CDR3 consists of 12 residues. CDR3 in DNA: TGTGCCAGCAGCCCGTGGGGATCACCCCTCCACTTT. Protein sequence: CASSPWGSPLHF.

This sequence joins TRBV5-6 and TRBJ1-2, with 7 nucleotides matching TRBD1. The CDR3 covers 14 residues. Germline V gene data show CDR1 as SGHDT and CDR2 as YYEEEE. Germline trimming cut 2 bases from V and 4 bases from J; bases unmatched to any gene: 5. CDR3 coding DNA: TGTGCCAGCAGCTTCGGGGGACAGATCTATGGCTACACCTTC. As protein: CASSFGGQIYGYTF.

The table lists this clone with a few counts. The rearrangement joins TRBV5-4 to TRBJ2-6; 7 nucleotides agree with TRBD1. After removal of 3 bases from V and 2 bases from J, the junction contained 2 bases not matched to a gene. Germline V gives CDR1 SGHNT, CDR2 YYREEE (reference sequence). The CDR3 runs to 15 residues. This CDR3 is CASSSQGAGANVLTF. The CDR3 coding sequence is TGTGCCAGCAGCTCCCAGGGGGCTGGGGCCAACGTCCTGACTTTC.

This clone has only one observation. This chain connects TRBV10-1 to TRBJ2-1, with TRBD2 matching 10 bases. With V trimmed by 2 bases and J by 7 bases, 5 bases remained unmatched. Germline V gene sequence: CDR1 WNHNN, CDR2 SYGVQD (reference sequence). The length of the CDR3 is 15 residues. The CDR3 nucleotides are TGCGCCAGCAGTGAGGAGCGGGAGGGCCGGAATGAGCAGTTCTTC. Translating gives CASSEEREGRNEQFF.

With respect to this clone: No conserved phenylalanine or tryptophan is present at the end of the CDR3, so a read error is the likely explanation. The DNA is omitted, as the CDR3 cannot be located on it reliably, and the CDR3 follows TCRdb's listing. The chain has TRBV23-1 and TRBJ1-1; TRBD1 reflects the table's D call only, with no check against the DNA. TRBV23-1 is known as an ORF, though its function is uncertain. Both ends counted, the CDR3 spans 13 residues. CDR3 protein: CASSQSPDRASLE.

With respect to this clone: Other DNA variants within this sample encode the same CDR3. The chain uses TRBV30 and TRBJ2-5, with 8 bases lining up with TRBD2. Germline loops: CDR1 GTSNPN, CDR2 SVGIG (reference sequence). The CDR3 covers 12 residues. V trimming: 3 bases; J trimming: 5 bases; junction bases outside the gene matches: 2. CDR3 region: CAWSPSGETQYF. CDR3 nucleotide sequence: TGTGCCTGGAGCCCTAGCGGGGAGACCCAGTACTTC.

J is TRBJ1-4 and V is TRBV7-2; a weak D match, TRBD1 (5 bases). V shed 8 bases and J shed 3 bases, with 10 bases lying between them. The CDR3 runs to 13 residues. Germline values: CDR1 SGHTA, CDR2 FQGNSA. CDR3 sequence reads: CASARGSNEKLFF. As DNA, the CDR3 is TGTGCCAGCGCCCGGGGCTCTAATGAAAAACTGTTTTTT.

The chain couples TRBV5-5 to TRBJ2-7; D may be TRBD1 (6 bases). Germline V gives CDR1 SGHKS, CDR2 YYEKEE (reference sequence). This CDR3 contains 14 residues. Trimming took off 4 bases at V and 0 bases at J, with 11 bases between the two ends. CDR3 in amino acids: CASSIDRSSYEQYF. In DNA form, the CDR3 reads TGTGCCAGCAGCATTGACAGGAGCTCCTACGAGCAGTACTTC.

This rearrangement joins TRBV7-9 to TRBJ1-6; D perhaps matches TRBD1 (5 bases). The CDR3 contains 15 residues. The germline CDR1 and CDR2 sequences are SEHNR and FQNEAQ (reference sequence). V dropped 5 bases and J dropped 9 bases, with 17 bases sitting between them. CDR3 amino acids: CASSPGAGLGSPLHF. The CDR3 bases are TGTGCCAGCAGCCCGGGAGCAGGGCTGGGTTCACCCCTCCACTTT.

This clone was seen only a few times. This chain connects TRBV2 to TRBJ1-5, with TRBD1 as a possible D gene (6 bases). The length of the CDR3 is 13 residues. V was clipped by 7 bases and J by 7 bases, with 14 bases between them. The V gene's germline CDR1 is SNHLY and CDR2 FYNNEI. CDR3 loop: CASNQGMEQPQHF. CDR3 nucleotides: TGTGCCAGCAACCAGGGGATGGAACAGCCCCAGCATTTT. The full variable domain, rest sourced from reference TRBV2 and TRBJ1-5, is EPEVTQTPSHQVTQMGQEVILRCVPISNHLYFYWYRQILGQKVEFLVSFYNNEISEKSEIFDDQFSVERPDGSNFTLKIRSTKLEDSAMYFCASNQGMEQPQHFGDGTRLSIL.

There are a few counts of this clone. This sequence joins TRBV7-6 and TRBJ1-1, with 7 bases lining up with TRBD1. The CDR3 loop spans 14 amino acids. The germline V gene has CDR1 SGHVS and CDR2 FNYEAQ. J was trimmed by 6 bases and V by 0 bases; bases with no gene match: 4. The CDR3 DNA sequence: TGTGCCAGCAGCTTAGCCGGGACAGCGTCTGAAGCTTTCTTT. It translates to CASSLAGTASEAFF.